The 3 T cell receptor beta chains presented below share a single source sample, sequenced in a study of T cell changes during pregnancy in multiple sclerosis. TCRdb's copy holds only in-frame clones and misses some; the assay was immunoSEQ multiplex PCR. The data show about 28,000 clones, about 93% seen once. The sequenced sample was CD8+ T cells from peripheral blood mononuclear cells, obtained before pregnancy. The receptors originated from a female donor with multiple sclerosis, enrolled in a pregnancy study.

The chain is built from TRBV6-6 and TRBJ2-7; 9 nucleotides match TRBD2. J was trimmed by 3 bases and V by 2 bases; bases with no gene match: 5. Germline CDR1 MNHNY, CDR2 SVGAGI (reference sequence). The CDR3 loop spans 15 amino acids. This CDR3 reads CASSYAASGNYEQYF. CDR3 DNA: TGTGCCAGCAGTTACGCCGCTAGCGGGAACTACGAGCAGTACTTC.

This clone appeared once. V gene TRBV4-3 combines with J gene TRBJ2-7, with TRBD1 as a possible D gene (6 bases). V was cut by 0 bases and J by 5 bases, with 8 bases left in between. This CDR3 comprises 13 residues. Germline loops: CDR1 LGHNA, CDR2 YSLEER. The CDR3 sequence is CASSQDQGHEQYF. The DNA of the CDR3 is TGCGCCAGCAGCCAAGATCAGGGGCACGAGCAGTACTTC.

The V and J genes are TRBV6-5 and TRBJ2-7; 8 nucleotides align to TRBD1. V lost 6 bases to trimming and J lost 2 bases; unmatched junction nucleotides: 9. CDR3 length equals 15 residues. CDR1 and CDR2 from the germline V gene are MNHEY and SVGAGI. DNA of the CDR3: TGTGCCAGCAGCCGTCCCTGGGACAGGCCCTACGAGCAGTACTTC. Its translation: CASSRPWDRPYEQYF.